Given below is one T cell receptor (beta chain) in context. With 4 bases removed from V and 3 bases from J, the gap between germline ends came to 21 bases. This CDR3 spans 17 amino acids. Germline CDR1 and CDR2: MNHNS and SASEGT. The entry originates in a study of blood T cell repertoires in COVID-19. Authors' processing steps: Estimated nucleated cell counts came from reference gene primer amplification. Clones were read by immunoSEQ multiplex PCR, and TCRdb kept only the in-frame ones, dropping some. D and trimming were read from the DNA, whereas the V and J calls and clone size are those reported in that table. The sample carries 150,000 or so clones, 85% to 95% recorded once.

The chain is built from TRBV6-1 and TRBJ1-1; D is possibly TRBD1 (5 bases). Sequencing was carried out using peripheral blood. This clonotype was obtained from a man aged 45-60 years with acute or convalescent COVID-19. CDR3 nucleotide sequence: TGTGCCAGCAGTGCTTTCGGGGGGGACCTTGGGCACACTGAAGCTTTCTTT. Its protein product is CASSAFGGDLGHTEAFF.